Detailed here is one TCR beta chain. The antigen is undetermined. CDR3 length: 15 residues. CDR1 is SGDLS, CDR2 YYNGEE, per germline. Trimming removed 3 bases from V and 9 bases from J, with 18 bases in between. The data belong to a study of a mutant IDH1 vaccine in newly diagnosed glioma. Study outcomes and limitations: Of all patients, 93.3% showed vaccine-induced immune responses.

Time point described: baseline, week 1 (first vaccination visit). Treatment denoted: pre-vaccination baseline after standard-of-care therapy. Here immunoSEQ multiplex PCR was the method, and the copy in TCRdb shows in-frame clones only, minus some. Of tens of thousands of clones detected, approximately 93% appear once; the ten largest clones hold about 1.2%. This receptor was obtained from a man aged 35 to 55 with glioma. The sample here was PBMCs, taken from a glioma patient treated with radiotherapy, temozolomide or both. The V and J genes are TRBV9 and TRBJ2-2; D is undetermined. The CDR3 loop reads CASSGLVESPRELFF. The CDR3 DNA sequence: TGTGCCAGCAGCGGCCTGGTGGAAAGCCCCAGGGAGCTGTTTTTT.